This T cell receptor (beta chain) appears in the sequencing data of a study of T cell changes during pregnancy in multiple sclerosis. Germline V CDR1 and CDR2: SGHTA, FQGTGA. J gave up 5 bases and V 3 bases, and 4 bases lay outside the gene matches. The CDR3 totals 14 residues. Generated by immunoSEQ multiplex PCR, the TCRdb table keeps only in-frame clones and is missing some. Altogether about 33,000 clones are present, around 90% being singletons, with the ten largest covering about 3%. Sequenced material: CD4+ T cells from peripheral blood mononuclear cells, taken in the third trimester of pregnancy. The V gene is TRBV7-3, the J gene TRBJ2-7; 10 bases fit TRBD1. This TCR derives from a female donor in good health, enrolled as a control in a pregnancy study. CDR3 loop: CASSLGTGANEQYF. CDR3 bases: TGTGCCAGCAGCTTGGGGACAGGGGCAAACGAGCAGTACTTC. Drawing the rest from reference TRBV7-3 and TRBJ2-7, the complete variable domain is GAGVSQTPSNKVTEKGKYVELRCDPISGHTALYWYRQSLGQGPEFLIYFQGTGAADDSGLPNDRFFAVRPEGSVSTLKIQRTERGDSAVYLCASSLGTGANEQYFGPGTRLTVT.